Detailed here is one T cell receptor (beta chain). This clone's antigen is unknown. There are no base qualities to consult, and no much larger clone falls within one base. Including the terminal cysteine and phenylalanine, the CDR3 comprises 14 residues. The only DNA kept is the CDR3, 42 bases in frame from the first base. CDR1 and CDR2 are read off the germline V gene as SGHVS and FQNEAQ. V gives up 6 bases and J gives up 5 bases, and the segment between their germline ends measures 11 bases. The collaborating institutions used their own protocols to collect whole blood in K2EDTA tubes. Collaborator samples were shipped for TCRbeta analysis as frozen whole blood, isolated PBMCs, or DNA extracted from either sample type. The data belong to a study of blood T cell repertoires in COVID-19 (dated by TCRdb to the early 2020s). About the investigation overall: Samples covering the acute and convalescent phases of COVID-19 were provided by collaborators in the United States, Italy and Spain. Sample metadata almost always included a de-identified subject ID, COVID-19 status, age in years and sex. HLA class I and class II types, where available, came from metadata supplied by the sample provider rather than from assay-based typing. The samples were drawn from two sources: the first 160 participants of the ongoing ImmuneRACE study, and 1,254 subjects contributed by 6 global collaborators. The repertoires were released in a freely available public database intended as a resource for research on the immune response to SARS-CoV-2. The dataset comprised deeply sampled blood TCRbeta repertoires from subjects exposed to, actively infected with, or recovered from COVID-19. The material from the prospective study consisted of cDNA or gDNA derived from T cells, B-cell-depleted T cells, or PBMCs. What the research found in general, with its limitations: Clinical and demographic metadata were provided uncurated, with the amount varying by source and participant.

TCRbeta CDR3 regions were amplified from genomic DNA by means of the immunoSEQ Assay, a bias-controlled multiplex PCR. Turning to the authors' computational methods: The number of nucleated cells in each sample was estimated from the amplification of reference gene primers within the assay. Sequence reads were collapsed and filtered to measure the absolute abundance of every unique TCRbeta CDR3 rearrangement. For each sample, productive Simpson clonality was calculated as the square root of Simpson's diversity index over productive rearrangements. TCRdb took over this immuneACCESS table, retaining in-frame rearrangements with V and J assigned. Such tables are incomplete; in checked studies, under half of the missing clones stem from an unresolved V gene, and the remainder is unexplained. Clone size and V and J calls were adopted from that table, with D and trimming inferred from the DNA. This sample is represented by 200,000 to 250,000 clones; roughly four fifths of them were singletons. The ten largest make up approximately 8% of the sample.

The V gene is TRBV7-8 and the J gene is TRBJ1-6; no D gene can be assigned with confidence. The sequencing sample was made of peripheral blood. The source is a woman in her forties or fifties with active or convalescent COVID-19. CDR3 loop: CASSFTQDNSPLHF. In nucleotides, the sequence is TGTGCCAGCAGTTTTACCCAGGATAATTCACCCCTCCACTTT.